This entry lists 18 T cell receptor beta chains sequenced from one sample in a study of blood T cell repertoires in COVID-19. This table comes from immunoSEQ multiplex PCR, and its TCRdb copy is limited to in-frame clones, with some not included. Seen here are 130,000 to 150,000 clones, about 80% observed once, and the top ten hold around 6.8%. The sequencing sample was made of peripheral blood. The source is a human donor in a cohort sampled during active COVID-19.

The chain recombines TRBV2 with TRBJ2-1; a possible D gene is TRBD1 (5 bases). The length of the CDR3 is 15 residues. Trimming took off 6 bases at V and 0 bases at J, with 12 bases between the two ends. The germline CDR1 and CDR2 sequences are SNHLY and FYNNEI. Here the CDR3 DNA reads TGTGCCAGCAGCCGTGACAGAAACTCCTACAATGAGCAGTTCTTC. It encodes CASSRDRNSYNEQFF.

This chain uses TRBV5-1 with TRBJ1-6; TRBD1 might be the D (5 bases). This CDR3 spans 14 amino acids. Germline values: CDR1 SGHRS, CDR2 YFSETQ. V lost 0 bases to trimming and J lost 10 bases, with 11 bases between them. The CDR3 nucleotides read TGCGCCAGCAGCTTGGACAGGACGAGCTCACCCCTCCACTTT. Its translation: CASSLDRTSSPLHF. The full variable domain, completed using reference TRBV5-1 and TRBJ1-6, is KAGVTQTPRYLIKTRGQQVTLSCSPISGHRSVSWYQQTPGQGLQFLFEYFSETQRNKGNFPGRFSGRQFSNSRSEMNVSTLELGDSALYLCASSLDRTSSPLHFGNGTRLTVT.

This sequence joins TRBV3-1 (or the pseudogene TRBV3-2) and TRBJ2-3, with D possibly TRBD1 on 6 matching bases. Looked up from germline, CDR1 is LGHDT and CDR2 is YNNKEL (reference sequence). V lost 2 bases to trimming and J lost 2 bases, with 11 bases between them. The CDR3 extends over 15 amino acids. The CDR3 reads CASSQQGTLTDTQYF. In nucleotides, the CDR3 is TGTGCCAGCAGCCAACAGGGGACACTCACAGATACGCAGTATTTT.

This chain uses TRBV7-3 with TRBJ2-1, with D possibly TRBD2 on 5 matching bases. V lost 3 bases, J lost 0 bases, and 9 bases lay in between. Looked up from germline, CDR1 is SGHTA and CDR2 is FQGTGA. This CDR3 contains 15 residues. The CDR3 coding sequence is TGTGCCAGCAGCTTCGGGGAAAGCTCCTACAATGAGCAGTTCTTC. As protein: CASSFGESSYNEQFF.

This clone showed up just once. The V call is TRBV2, the J call TRBJ2-5; a possible D gene is TRBD1 (5 bases). The CDR3 contains 15 residues. Trimming took off 7 bases at V and 3 bases at J, with 18 bases between the two ends. CDR1 and CDR2 (germline): SNHLY, FYNNEI. CDR3 DNA: TGTGCCAGCATGGGGCGCGGTCTATTTGAAGAGACCCAGTACTTC. As protein: CASMGRGLFEETQYF.

J is TRBJ1-5 and V is TRBV7-2; D is ambiguous. The CDR3 has 13 amino acids. The V end lost 2 bases, the J end lost 6 bases, and 8 bases lay between the germline ends. Germline V CDR1 and CDR2: SGHTA, FQGNSA. The CDR3 region has the DNA TGTGCCAGCAGCTTAAGGTGGAGTCAGCCCCAGCATTTT. Protein sequence: CASSLRWSQPQHF. Based on the CDR3 plus reference TRBV7-2 and TRBJ1-5, the full variable domain is GAGVSQSPSNKVTEKGKDVELRCDPISGHTALYWYRQSLGQGLEFLIYFQGNSAPDKSGLPSDRFSAERTGGSVSTLTIQRTQQEDSAVYLCASSLRWSQPQHFGDGTRLSIL.

V gene TRBV5-6 combines with J gene TRBJ1-1; 9 bases line up with TRBD1. Germline-derived CDR1 and CDR2 are SGHDT and YYEEEE. Germline trimming cut 0 bases from V and 4 bases from J; bases unmatched to any gene: 1. The CDR3 spans 14 residues. CDR3 nucleotide sequence: TGTGCCAGCAGCTTGGGGGACAGGGCCACTGAAGCTTTCTTT. It encodes CASSLGDRATEAFF.

This clone appeared once. The chain couples TRBV9 to TRBJ1-1; D unclear. The V gene lost 4 bases and the J gene lost 10 bases, with 20 bases spanning the gap. The CDR3 contains 14 residues. CDR1 and CDR2 (germline): SGDLS, YYNGEE. In nucleotides, the CDR3 is TGTGCCAGCAGCCCCCGAGCAGGTTCCTTCGGAGCTTTCTTT. Translated: CASSPRAGSFGAFF. Complete variable domain (other parts from reference TRBV9 and TRBJ1-1): DSGVTQTPKHLITATGQRVTLRCSPRSGDLSVYWYQQSLDQGLQFLIQYYNGEERAKGNILERFSAQQFPDLHSELNLSSLELGDSALYFCASSPRAGSFGAFFGQGTRLTVV.

This clone appeared once. The V and J genes are TRBV7-8 and TRBJ2-6; D is unresolved. The CDR3 has 15 amino acids. V lost 1 base to trimming and J lost 2 bases, with 6 bases between them. Germline loops: CDR1 SGHVS, CDR2 FQNEAQ. For the CDR3, the DNA is TGTGCCAGCAGCTTAGTCTCCCCTGGGGCCAACGTCCTGACTTTC. Its translation is CASSLVSPGANVLTF.

This clone was seen just once. The chain carries TRBV6-2 or TRBV6-3 and TRBJ2-6; D not resolved. Germline loops: CDR1 MNHEY, CDR2 SVGEGT. Trimming took off 7 bases at V and 12 bases at J, with 13 bases between the two ends. The CDR3 length is 12 residues. The CDR3 loop is CASTPPNSVLTF. The CDR3 DNA follows: TGTGCCAGCACCCCCCCCAACTCCGTCCTGACTTTC.

In this sample, this clone turned up once. The rearrangement links TRBV5-1 to TRBJ2-5, with a weak D call TRBD1 (5 bases). The CDR3 covers 16 residues. Trimming left V 3 bases short and J 1 base short, with 16 bases between. The germline V gene encodes CDR1 SGHRS and CDR2 YFSETQ. CDR3 sequence (DNA): TGCGCCAGCAGCTGGGGTAGTAGGGGCGGCCAAGAGACCCAGTACTTC. Protein product: CASSWGSRGGQETQYF.

J is TRBJ1-1 and V is TRBV12-3 or TRBV12-4; D gene ambiguous. This CDR3 is built from 12 residues. The ends were cut back, 6 bases at V and 6 bases at J, with 11 bases in the middle. In DNA, the CDR3 is TGTGCCAGCAGGAATCCGGTCGCTGAAGCTTTCTTT. Translated: CASRNPVAEAFF.

V is TRBV19 and J is TRBJ2-1, with 8 bases lining up with TRBD2. The germline CDR1 and CDR2 sequences are LNHDA and SQIVND (reference sequence). The V segment lost 1 base and the J segment 9 bases; nucleotides outside the gene matches: 2. The CDR3 is 13 amino acids. The CDR3 here is CASSIVRGGEQFF. The CDR3 DNA reads TGTGCCAGTAGTATAGTTCGGGGGGGTGAGCAGTTCTTC.

The chain carries TRBV11-2 and TRBJ2-3; TRBD1 aligns across 7 bases. Germline trimming cut 5 bases from V and 3 bases from J; bases unmatched to any gene: 2. Germline loops: CDR1 SGHAT, CDR2 FQNNGV. The CDR3 runs to 13 residues. CDR3 region: CASSHRGTDTQYF. CDR3 DNA sequence: TGTGCCAGCAGCCACAGGGGTACAGATACGCAGTATTTT.

The rearrangement links TRBV7-9 to TRBJ2-5, with a possible D match to TRBD2 (5 bases). The germline CDR1 and CDR2 sequences are SEHNR and FQNEAQ (reference sequence). V was shortened by 5 bases and J by 5 bases, with 18 bases between the two germline ends. The CDR3 has 15 amino acids. CDR3 DNA: TGTGCCAGCAGCCCCCGGGGTACCTCGGAGGAGACCCAGTACTTC. Protein product: CASSPRGTSEETQYF.

In its sample, this clone was seen a few times. V usage is TRBV12-5 and J usage is TRBJ1-1; possible D gene TRBD1, 6 bases. Between the trimmed V and J ends, which lost 4 bases and 1 base, there was a span of 16 bases. The CDR3 consists of 16 residues. Germline loops: CDR1 LGHNT, CDR2 FRNRAP. CDR3 sequence (DNA): TGTGCTAGTGGTTCCCCCCGGGGGGCTGGGAACACTGAAGCTTTCTTT. Translation: CASGSPRGAGNTEAFF.

V is TRBV11-2 and J is TRBJ1-2; 12 bases agree with TRBD1. The V and J ends lost 5 bases and 4 bases, in that order; junction bases with no gene match: 5. The CDR3 runs to 15 residues. Germline V lookup: CDR1 SGHAT, CDR2 FQNNGV. CDR3 DNA: TGTGCCAGCAGCCCGTCGGGACAGGGGGCCTATGGCTACACCTTC. It specifies CASSPSGQGAYGYTF.

The chain recombines TRBV6-2 or TRBV6-3 with TRBJ1-5; 9 nucleotides align to TRBD1. Germline-derived CDR1 and CDR2 are MNHEY and SVGEGT. This CDR3 is built from 18 residues. Germline trimming cut 1 base from V and 4 bases from J; bases unmatched to any gene: 11. CDR3 protein: CASSYFGPRDRENQPQHF. CDR3 nucleotide sequence: TGTGCCAGCAGTTACTTTGGCCCACGGGACAGGGAGAATCAGCCCCAGCATTTT.